This TCR beta chain was identified in a study of blood T cell repertoires in COVID-19. Across the study: Samples came from the United States, Italy and Spain, spanning acute and convalescent COVID-19. PBMCs, B-cell-depleted T cells, or T cells were the source of the cDNA or gDNA that made up the material.

Per the study methods: Reference gene primer amplification gave nucleated cell count estimates. The protocol was immunoSEQ multiplex PCR, while the TCRdb copy is restricted to in-frame clones and leaves out a portion. V, J and clone size are taken as reported in that table, and D and trimming were inferred from the DNA itself. This sample carries approximately 74,000 clones, over 80% of them seen once, and the ten largest clones take 2.5% to 3%. V was clipped by 5 bases and J by 7 bases, with 15 bases between them. The CDR3 totals 15 residues. CDR1 and CDR2 (germline): LNHDA, SQIVND (reference sequence).

The TCR was taken from a man older than 75 with active or convalescent COVID-19. The V call is TRBV19, the J call TRBJ1-6, with D perhaps TRBD1 (5 bases). What was sequenced was peripheral blood. The CDR3 loop reads CASSLRGGTNSPLHF. CDR3 nucleotide sequence: TGTGCCAGTAGTCTCCGCGGCGGGACCAATTCACCCCTCCACTTT.